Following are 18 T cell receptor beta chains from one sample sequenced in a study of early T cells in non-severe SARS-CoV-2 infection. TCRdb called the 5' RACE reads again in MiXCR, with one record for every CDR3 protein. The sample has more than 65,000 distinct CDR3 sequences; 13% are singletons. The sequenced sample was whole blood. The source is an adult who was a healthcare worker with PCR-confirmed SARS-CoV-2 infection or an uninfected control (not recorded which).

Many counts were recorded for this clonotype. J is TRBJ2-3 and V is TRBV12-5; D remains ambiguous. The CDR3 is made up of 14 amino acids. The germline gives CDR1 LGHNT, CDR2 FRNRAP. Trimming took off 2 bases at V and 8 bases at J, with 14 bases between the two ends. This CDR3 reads CASGLITRAVTQYF. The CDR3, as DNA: TGTGCTAGTGGTTTGATCACACGGGCCGTTACGCAGTATTTT.

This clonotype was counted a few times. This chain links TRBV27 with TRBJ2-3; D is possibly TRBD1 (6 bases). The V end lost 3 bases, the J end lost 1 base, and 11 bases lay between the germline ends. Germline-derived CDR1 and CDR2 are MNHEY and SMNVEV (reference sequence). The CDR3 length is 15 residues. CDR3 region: CASSFSRGGTDTQYF. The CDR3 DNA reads TGTGCCAGCAGTTTTTCCAGGGGAGGCACAGATACGCAGTATTTT.

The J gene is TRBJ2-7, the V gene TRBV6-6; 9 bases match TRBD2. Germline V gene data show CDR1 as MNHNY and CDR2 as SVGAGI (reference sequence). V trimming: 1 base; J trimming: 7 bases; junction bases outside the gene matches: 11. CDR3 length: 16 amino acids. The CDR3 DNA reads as TGTGCCAGCAGTTACTGGGTAGCGGGGGCCGGAGGGGAGCAGTACTTC. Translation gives CASSYWVAGAGGEQYF.

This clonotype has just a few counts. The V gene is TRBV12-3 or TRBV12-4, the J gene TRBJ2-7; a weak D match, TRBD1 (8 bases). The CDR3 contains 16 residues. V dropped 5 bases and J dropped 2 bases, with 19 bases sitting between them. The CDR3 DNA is TGTGCCAGCAGTCCCAGACAGGGGAGGGAAGCCTACGAGCAGTACTTC. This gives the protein CASSPRQGREAYEQYF.

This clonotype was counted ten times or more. The CDR3 DNA sequence: TGTGCCTGGAGAGCCTCCGGGACAGGGGGACTTGATGGCTACACCTTC. Translation gives CAWRASGTGGLDGYTF. The chain is built from TRBV30 and TRBJ1-2; 11 bases are a match to TRBD1. V trimming: 3 bases; J trimming: 6 bases; junction bases outside the gene matches: 12. The CDR3 spans 16 residues. Germline assignment: CDR1 GTSNPN and CDR2 SVGIG (reference sequence). Full variable domain (rest looked up from reference TRBV30 and TRBJ1-2): SQTIHQWPATLVQPVGSPLSLECTVEGTSNPNLYWYRQAAGRGLQLLFYSVGIGQISSEVPQNLSASRPQDRQFILSSKKLLLSDSGFYLCAWRASGTGGLDGYTFGSGTRLTVV.

CDR3 sequence: CASSFLRGRATDTQYF. CDR3 DNA sequence: TGTGCCAGCAGCTTTCTCCGCGGACGTGCCACAGATACGCAGTATTTT. This sequence joins TRBV11-2 and TRBJ2-3; D not certain. CDR3 length: 16 residues. Trimming pared 3 bases from V and 2 bases from J, leaving 15 bases between. The V gene's germline CDR1 is SGHAT and CDR2 FQNNGV.

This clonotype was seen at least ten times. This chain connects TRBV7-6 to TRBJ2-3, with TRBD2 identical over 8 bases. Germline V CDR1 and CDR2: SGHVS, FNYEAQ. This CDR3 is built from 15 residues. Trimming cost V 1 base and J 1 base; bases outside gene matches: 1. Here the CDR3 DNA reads TGTGCCAGCAGCTTAGGCGGGGGGCGCACAGATACGCAGTATTTT. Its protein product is CASSLGGGRTDTQYF.

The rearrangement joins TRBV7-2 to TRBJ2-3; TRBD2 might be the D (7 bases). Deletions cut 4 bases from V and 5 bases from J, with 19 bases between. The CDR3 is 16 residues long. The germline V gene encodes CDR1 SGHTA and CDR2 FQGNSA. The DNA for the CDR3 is TGTGCCAGCAGCTCCCGTGGCGGGGGAGGGGGAGATACGCAGTATTTT. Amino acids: CASSSRGGGGGDTQYF.

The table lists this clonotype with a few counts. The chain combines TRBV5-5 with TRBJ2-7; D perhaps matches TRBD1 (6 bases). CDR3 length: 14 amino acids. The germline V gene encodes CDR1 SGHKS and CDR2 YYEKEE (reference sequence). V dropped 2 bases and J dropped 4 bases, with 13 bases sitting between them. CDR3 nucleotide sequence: TGTGCCAGCAGCTTCACCGGGACAAGATACGAGCAGTACTTC. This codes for CASSFTGTRYEQYF.

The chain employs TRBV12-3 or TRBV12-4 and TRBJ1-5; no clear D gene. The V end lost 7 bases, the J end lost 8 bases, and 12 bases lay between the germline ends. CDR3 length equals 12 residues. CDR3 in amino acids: CASTLGVKPQHF. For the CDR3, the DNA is TGTGCCAGCACCCTCGGTGTCAAGCCCCAGCATTTT.

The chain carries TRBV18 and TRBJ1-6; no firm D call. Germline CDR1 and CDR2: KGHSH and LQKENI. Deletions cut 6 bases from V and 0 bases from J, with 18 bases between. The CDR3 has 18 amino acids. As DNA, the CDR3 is TGTGCCAGCTCGACCCTCGGTCAGTCGAGCTCCTATAATTCACCCCTCCACTTT. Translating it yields CASSTLGQSSSYNSPLHF. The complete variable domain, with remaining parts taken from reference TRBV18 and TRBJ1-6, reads NAGVMQNPRHLVRRRGQEARLRCSPMKGHSHVYWYRQLPEEGLKFMVYLQKENIIDESGMPKERFSAEFPKEGPSILRIQQVVRGDSAAYFCASSTLGQSSSYNSPLHFGNGTRLTVT.

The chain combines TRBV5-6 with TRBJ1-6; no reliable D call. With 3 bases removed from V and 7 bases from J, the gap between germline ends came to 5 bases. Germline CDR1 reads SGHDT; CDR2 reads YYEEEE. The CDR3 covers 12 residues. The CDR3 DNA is TGTGCCAGCAGCTCGAGGAATTCACCCCTCCACTTT. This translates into CASSSRNSPLHF.

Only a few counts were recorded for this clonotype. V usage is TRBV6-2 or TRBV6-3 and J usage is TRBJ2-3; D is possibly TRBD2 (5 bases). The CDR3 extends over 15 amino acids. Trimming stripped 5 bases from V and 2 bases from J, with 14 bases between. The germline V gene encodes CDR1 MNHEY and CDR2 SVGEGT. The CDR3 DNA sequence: TGTGCCAGCAGTCCTAGTGGGAGCCCCACAGATACGCAGTATTTT. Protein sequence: CASSPSGSPTDTQYF.

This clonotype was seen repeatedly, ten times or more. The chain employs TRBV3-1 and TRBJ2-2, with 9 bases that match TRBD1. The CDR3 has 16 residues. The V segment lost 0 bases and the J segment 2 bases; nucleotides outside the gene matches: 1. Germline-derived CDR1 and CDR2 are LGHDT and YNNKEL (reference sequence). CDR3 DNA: TGTGCCAGCAGCCAAGAGGGACAGGGCAACACCGGGGAGCTGTTTTTT. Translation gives CASSQEGQGNTGELFF.

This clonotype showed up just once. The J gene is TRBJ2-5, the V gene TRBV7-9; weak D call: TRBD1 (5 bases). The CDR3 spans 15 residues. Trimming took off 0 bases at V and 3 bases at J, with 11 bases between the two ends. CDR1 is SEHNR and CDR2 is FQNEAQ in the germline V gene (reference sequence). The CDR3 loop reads CASSLASAGKETQYF. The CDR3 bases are TGTGCCAGCAGCTTAGCTTCGGCAGGGAAAGAGACCCAGTACTTC.

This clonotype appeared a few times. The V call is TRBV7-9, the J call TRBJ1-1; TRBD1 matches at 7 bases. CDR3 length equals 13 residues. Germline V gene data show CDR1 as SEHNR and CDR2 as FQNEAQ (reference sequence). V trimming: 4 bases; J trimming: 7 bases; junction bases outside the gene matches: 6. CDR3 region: CASSYTGDSEAFF. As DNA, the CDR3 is TGTGCCAGCAGCTATACAGGGGACAGTGAAGCTTTCTTT. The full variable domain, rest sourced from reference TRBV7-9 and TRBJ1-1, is DTGVSQNPRHKITKRGQNVTFRCDPISEHNRLYWYRQTLGQGPEFLTYFQNEAQLEKSRLLSDRFSAERPKGSFSTLEIQRTEQGDSAMYLCASSYTGDSEAFFGQGTRLTVV.

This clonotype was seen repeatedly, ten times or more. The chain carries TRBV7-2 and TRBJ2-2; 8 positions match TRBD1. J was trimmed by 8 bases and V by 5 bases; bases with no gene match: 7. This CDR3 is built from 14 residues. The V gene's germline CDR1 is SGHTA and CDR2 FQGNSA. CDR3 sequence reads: CASSRGQGRGELFF. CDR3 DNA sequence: TGTGCCAGCAGCCGCGGACAGGGTAGAGGGGAGCTGTTTTTT.

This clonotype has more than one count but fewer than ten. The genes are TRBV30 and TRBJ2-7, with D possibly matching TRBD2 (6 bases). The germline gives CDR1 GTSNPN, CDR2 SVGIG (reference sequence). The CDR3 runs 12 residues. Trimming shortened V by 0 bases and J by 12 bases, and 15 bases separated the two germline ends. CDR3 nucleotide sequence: TGTGCCTGGAGTGTAGGGCCCGGGGGAAGGTACTTC. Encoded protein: CAWSVGPGGRYF.